This T cell receptor (beta chain) was documented in a study of Ad26.COV2.S vaccination and SARS-CoV-2 variants. Study-wide results and limits: Non-spike TCR breadth did not differ much between vaccine and placebo recipients.

V lost 0 bases and J lost 4, with 10 bases in between. This CDR3 has 14 residues. Germline CDR1 is SGHNT and CDR2 is YYREEE (reference sequence). Remarks on this clone: Antigen unknown.

Documented treatment: 15 to 20 received Ad26.COV2.S at low or high dose, single or two shots; about 5 received placebo; per-sample allocation not given. Sampling happened 63 days after the first vaccine or placebo injection. This table comes from immunoSEQ multiplex PCR, and its TCRdb copy is limited to in-frame clones, with some not included. The sample includes a few hundred thousand clones, 70% to 90% of them seen just once. This sequence was found in a person between 18 and 59 years old who received the Ad26.COV2.S COVID-19 vaccine or a placebo. V is TRBV5-4 and J is TRBJ2-5; D possibly matches TRBD1 or TRBD2 (5 bases each). This sample comprised peripheral blood, obtained in a trial of Ad26.COV2.S vaccine versus placebo. DNA for the CDR3: TGTGCCAGCAGCTTGGCCGAGGGGCGAGAGACCCAGTACTTC. Its translation: CASSLAEGRETQYF.